This is a list of T cell receptor beta chains from one sample in a study of human T cells and chemical hapten exposure. TCRdb used MiXCR to reprocess the RACE reads, holding one entry per CDR3 protein. The repertoire holds around 340,000 distinct CDR3 sequences, with under 8% as singletons. Sequences were derived from whole blood, sampled in connection with sensitization to the hapten diphenylcyclopropenone (DPC). The receptors originated from a woman aged 18-35 years with alopecia areata. Some clones in this sample may be carry-over from other donors' samples. CDR3s include the opening cysteine and the closing phenylalanine or tryptophan. D genes are given only for firm matches. Size values are once, few and many counts, or a class for expanded clones, and some rows have none.

D gene: NA; J gene: TRBJ1-6; V gene: TRBV28; clone size: NA; CDR3 length: 13; CDR3 protein: CASSLAHVTPLHF; CDR3 DNA: TGTGCCAGCAGTTTAGCCCATGTTACACCCCTCCACTTT
D gene: NA; J gene: TRBJ1-1; V gene: TRBV20-1; clone size: many; CDR3 length: 14; CDR3 protein: CSARWGGGYTEAFF; CDR3 DNA: TGCAGTGCTAGGTGGGGGGGCGGATACACTGAAGCTTTCTTT
D gene: TRBD2; J gene: TRBJ2-2; V gene: TRBV3-1; clone size: NA; CDR3 length: 15; CDR3 protein: CASSFLGGGTGELFF; CDR3 DNA: TGTGCCAGCAGCTTTTTGGGCGGGGGCACCGGGGAGCTGTTTTTT
D gene: NA; J gene: TRBJ2-7; V gene: TRBV7-2; clone size: NA; CDR3 length: 13; CDR3 protein: CASSPGGVYEQYF; CDR3 DNA: TGTGCCAGCAGCCCCGGAGGGGTCTACGAGCAGTACTTC
D gene: NA; J gene: TRBJ1-5; V gene: TRBV2; clone size: few; CDR3 length: 12; CDR3 protein: CASTTSLGPQHF; CDR3 DNA: TGTGCCAGCACGACATCCCTTGGGCCCCAGCATTTT
D gene: NA; J gene: TRBJ1-6; V gene: TRBV6-1; clone size: many; CDR3 length: 15; CDR3 protein: CASSDTQPFNSPLHF; CDR3 DNA: TGTGCCAGCAGTGATACACAGCCCTTTAATTCACCCCTCCACTTT
D gene: NA; J gene: TRBJ1-1; V gene: TRBV5-4; clone size: few; CDR3 length: 14; CDR3 protein: CASSSGGSDTEAFF; CDR3 DNA: TGTGCCAGCAGCAGCGGGGGATCGGACACTGAAGCTTTCTTT
D gene: NA; J gene: TRBJ1-1; V gene: TRBV6-5; clone size: few; CDR3 length: 14; CDR3 protein: CASSQRQQNTEAFF; CDR3 DNA: TGTGCCAGCAGTCAAAGACAGCAGAACACTGAAGCTTTCTTT
D gene: NA; J gene: TRBJ2-3; V gene: TRBV5-6; clone size: NA; CDR3 length: 16; CDR3 protein: CASSFMGKGSTDTQYF; CDR3 DNA: TGTGCCAGCAGCTTCATGGGAAAGGGGAGCACAGATACGCAGTATTTT
D gene: NA; J gene: TRBJ1-2; V gene: TRBV24-1; clone size: NA; CDR3 length: 13; CDR3 protein: CATSRGPNYGYTF; CDR3 DNA: TGTGCCACCAGCCGCGGACCTAACTATGGCTACACCTTC
D gene: NA; J gene: TRBJ1-1; V gene: TRBV27; clone size: few; CDR3 length: 14; CDR3 protein: CASSLSLLNTEAFF; CDR3 DNA: TGTGCCAGCAGTTTATCCCTTCTGAACACTGAAGCTTTCTTT
D gene: TRBD2; J gene: TRBJ2-4; V gene: TRBV7-8; clone size: few; CDR3 length: 18; CDR3 protein: CASSFSRVAGGHKNIQYF; CDR3 DNA: TGTGCCAGCAGCTTCAGTCGTGTAGCGGGGGGGCACAAAAACATTCAGTACTTC
D gene: TRBD2; J gene: TRBJ2-3; V gene: TRBV5-1; clone size: NA; CDR3 length: 16; CDR3 protein: CASSVGLADFTDTQYF; CDR3 DNA: TGCGCCAGCAGCGTGGGACTAGCGGACTTCACAGATACGCAGTATTTT
D gene: NA; J gene: TRBJ1-1; V gene: TRBV4-1; clone size: few; CDR3 length: 11; CDR3 protein: CASSQDRETFF; CDR3 DNA: TGCGCCAGCAGCCAAGACAGGGAAACTTTCTTT
D gene: NA; J gene: TRBJ2-7; V gene: TRBV6-5; clone size: many; CDR3 length: 15; CDR3 protein: CASRPLRDLWGEQYF; CDR3 DNA: TGTGCCAGCAGGCCGCTCCGGGACCTATGGGGGGAGCAGTACTTC
D gene: NA; J gene: TRBJ2-3; V gene: TRBV6-5; clone size: many; CDR3 length: 14; CDR3 protein: CASSYGAPTDTQYF; CDR3 DNA: TGTGCCAGCAGTTACGGGGCCCCCACAGATACGCAGTATTTT
D gene: NA; J gene: TRBJ2-5; V gene: TRBV27; clone size: few; CDR3 length: 15; CDR3 protein: CASGPLKRYQETQYF; CDR3 DNA: TGTGCCAGCGGCCCCCTGAAGCGGTACCAAGAGACCCAGTACTTC
D gene: NA; J gene: TRBJ1-3; V gene: TRBV6-2/TRBV6-3; clone size: NA; CDR3 length: 17; CDR3 protein: CASSQDGLSASGNTIYF; CDR3 DNA: TGTGCCAGCTCCCAGGACGGGTTGAGTGCCTCTGGAAACACCATATATTTT
D gene: TRBD2; J gene: TRBJ2-3; V gene: TRBV6-1; clone size: NA; CDR3 length: 15; CDR3 protein: CASSLPTSGGATQYF; CDR3 DNA: TGTGCCAGCAGCCTACCTACTAGCGGGGGGGCTACGCAGTATTTT
D gene: NA; J gene: TRBJ1-2; V gene: TRBV5-1; clone size: few; CDR3 length: 12; CDR3 protein: CASSFTGTGYTF; CDR3 DNA: TGCGCCAGCAGCTTCACAGGAACTGGCTACACCTTC
D gene: NA; J gene: TRBJ1-4; V gene: TRBV6-5; clone size: few; CDR3 length: 13; CDR3 protein: CASSYQRGEKLFF; CDR3 DNA: TGTGCCAGCAGTTATCAGAGGGGTGAAAAACTGTTTTTT
D gene: TRBD1; J gene: TRBJ2-2; V gene: TRBV27; clone size: few; CDR3 length: 15; CDR3 protein: CASSRFSGGGGELFF; CDR3 DNA: TGTGCCAGCAGTCGTTTTTCAGGGGGCGGCGGGGAGCTGTTTTTT
D gene: NA; J gene: TRBJ1-6; V gene: TRBV7-9; clone size: NA; CDR3 length: 13; CDR3 protein: CASSPEVASPLHF; CDR3 DNA: TGTGCCAGCAGCCCTGAGGTTGCTTCACCCCTCCACTTT
D gene: NA; J gene: TRBJ1-2; V gene: TRBV29-1; clone size: NA; CDR3 length: 12; CDR3 protein: CSVEGTNYGYTF; CDR3 DNA: TGCAGCGTTGAAGGTACTAACTATGGCTACACCTTC
D gene: TRBD1; J gene: TRBJ2-2; V gene: TRBV12-3/TRBV12-4; clone size: many; CDR3 length: 13; CDR3 protein: CASRGTGAGELFF; CDR3 DNA: TGTGCCAGCAGGGGGACAGGGGCCGGGGAGCTGTTTTTT
D gene: NA; J gene: TRBJ1-4; V gene: TRBV2; clone size: NA; CDR3 length: 18; CDR3 protein: CASSISPGTFLGHEKLFF; CDR3 DNA: TGTGCCAGCAGTATTTCCCCCGGGACCTTCCTAGGTCATGAAAAACTGTTTTTT
D gene: NA; J gene: TRBJ1-1; V gene: TRBV7-2; clone size: NA; CDR3 length: 12; CDR3 protein: CASSLQRTEAFF; CDR3 DNA: TGTGCCAGCAGCCTCCAGCGGACTGAAGCTTTCTTT